The clone carrying this TCR beta chain was detected a few times. Its antigen remains unknown. This entry is derived from a study of regulatory T cells in long-lasting Graves disease. Study conclusions and caveats: Persistent disease favored TRBV28, TRBJ1-2 and TRBJ2-5.

As for time point: persistent/refractory GD, antithyroid drugs over 5 years with positive TRAb. RNA isolated from PBMCs was used to make the TCR library. Patients of an endocrinology department in Xi'an, China, were included. CDR3-region Arm-PCR and iRepertoire HTBI primers produced the TCR beta libraries. TCRdb redid the calling of the multiplex PCR reads with MiXCR, one entry per CDR3 protein. The sample contains 650,000 to 850,000 distinct CDR3 sequences, around 30% of which appear only once. This CDR3 is 14 amino acids long. Germline loops: CDR1 SGHTA, CDR2 FQGTGA. V lost 4 bases and J 4 bases, leaving 13 bases between the germline ends.

V and J are TRBV7-3 and TRBJ1-1, with D perhaps TRBD1 (5 bases). The source was peripheral blood mononuclear cells (PBMCs), collected when the disease was refractory, from a patient treated with antithyroid drugs. This clonotype originated in a female donor with Graves disease. As DNA, the CDR3 is TGTGCCAGCAGCTACACAGGTGGGAGCACTGAAGCTTTCTTT. Translating it yields CASSYTGGSTEAFF.